The clone carrying this T cell receptor beta chain was seen ten or more times. This sample is drawn from a study of T cells after yellow fever vaccination. From the 5' RACE reads, TCRdb called clonotypes with MiXCR, one entry per CDR3 protein. The sample shows 140,000 to 150,000 distinct CDR3 sequences, more than 6.5% of them seen only once. Germline trimming cut 4 bases from V and 6 bases from J; bases unmatched to any gene: 5. Germline V gene sequence: CDR1 ENHRY, CDR2 SYGVKD. This CDR3 has 14 residues. Specimen: CD4+ T cells sorted from PBMCs, collected 10 days after the yellow fever booster vaccination. The source is a man aged 25-40 years who received the YFV17D yellow fever vaccine. The V call is TRBV10-3, the J call TRBJ2-1, with TRBD2 matching 8 bases. The CDR3: CAISASSGFNEQFF. The CDR3 nucleotides read TGTGCCATCAGTGCTTCTAGCGGGTTCAATGAGCAGTTCTTC.